This TCR beta chain derives from a study of siplizumab effects on memory and regulatory T cells. Some clones are missing from TCRdb's copy, which holds only in-frame ones; the method was immunoSEQ multiplex PCR. The data hold tens of thousands of clones, with about 97% observed a single time. This CDR3 has 12 amino acids. From germline, CDR1 is MNHEY and CDR2 SVGAGI. The V end lost 6 bases, the J end lost 2 bases, and 7 bases lay between the germline ends. This clone has just one count. The chain joins TRBV6-5 to TRBJ2-5; D call uncertain. The clonotype was recovered from a human donor in good health. Sequencing was performed on naive CD4+ T cells sorted from blood. CDR3 amino acids: CASSSLQETQYF. In DNA, the CDR3 is TGTGCCAGCAGCAGCCTTCAAGAGACCCAGTACTTC.